This paragraph reports one T cell receptor (beta chain). Antigen specificity is unknown. Since a much larger clone is just one base distant, this may be a read error. CDR1 is MNHEY and CDR2 is SVGEGT in the germline V gene. Trimming cost V 6 bases and J 6 bases, with 12 bases left between them. The CDR3 extends over 12 amino acids. The data are from a study of T cells in Graves' hyperthyroidism and ophthalmopathy. Overall study results and limits: In the blood, most expanded thyroid clonotypes above 0.001 appeared as well.

RNA transcripts yielded amplified TCR beta CDR3 regions. HTBI primers were the set used in a first-round RT-PCR of the TCR CDR3. MiXCR, run by TCRdb on the multiplex PCR reads, gives a single entry per CDR3 protein. The table has about 380,000 distinct CDR3 sequences, roughly 18% seen once. V is TRBV6-2 or TRBV6-3 and J is TRBJ2-7; tentative D call: TRBD1 (5 bases). Sample: blood. This clonotype was obtained from a man aged 18 to 30 with Graves' ophthalmopathy. Here the CDR3 DNA reads TGTGCCAGCAGACGACAGTTTTCCGAGCAGTACTTC. Translation gives CASRRQFSEQYF.